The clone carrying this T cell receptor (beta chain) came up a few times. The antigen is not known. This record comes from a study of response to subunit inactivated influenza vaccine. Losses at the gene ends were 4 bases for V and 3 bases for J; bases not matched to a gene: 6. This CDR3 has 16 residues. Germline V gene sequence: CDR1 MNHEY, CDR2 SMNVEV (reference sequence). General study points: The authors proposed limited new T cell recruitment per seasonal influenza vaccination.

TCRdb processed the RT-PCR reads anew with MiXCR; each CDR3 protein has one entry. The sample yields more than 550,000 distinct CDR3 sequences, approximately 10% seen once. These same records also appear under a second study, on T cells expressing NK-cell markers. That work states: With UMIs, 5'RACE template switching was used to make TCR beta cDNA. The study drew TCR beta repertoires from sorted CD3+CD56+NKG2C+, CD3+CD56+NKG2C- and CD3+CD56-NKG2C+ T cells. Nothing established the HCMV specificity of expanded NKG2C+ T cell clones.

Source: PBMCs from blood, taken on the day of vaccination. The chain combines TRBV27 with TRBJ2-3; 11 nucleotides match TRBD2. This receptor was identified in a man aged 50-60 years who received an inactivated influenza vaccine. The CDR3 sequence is CASSSPTSGKTDTQYF. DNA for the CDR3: TGTGCCAGCAGTTCACCGACTAGCGGGAAGACAGATACGCAGTATTTT.